This TCR beta chain was captured by sequencing in a study of blood T cell repertoires in COVID-19. The overall study: T cells, B-cell-depleted T cells, or PBMCs supplied cDNA or gDNA.

Repertoires were generated with immunoSEQ multiplex PCR, while TCRdb's copy carries only in-frame clones and drops some. The repertoire consists of around 300,000 clones, with around nine tenths occurring once and the leading ten covering approximately 2.4%. Cohort allocation depended upon clinical history that participants reported. Donors in Cohort 3 who had recovered were those with two negative PCRs, healthcare professional clearance, or resolution of their symptoms. V trimming: 3 bases; J trimming: 2 bases; junction bases outside the gene matches: 4. CDR1 is KGHSH and CDR2 is LQKENI in the germline V gene. The CDR3 consists of 15 residues. This clone is a singleton in its sample.

The TCR originated in a woman between 18 and 29 years old who had recovered from COVID-19. The V call is TRBV18, the J call TRBJ2-7; 10 positions match TRBD1. The sequenced sample consisted of PBMCs or T cells enriched from blood (not recorded which). The CDR3 DNA reads TGTGCCAGCTCACCCGAAGGGACAGGGGCCTACGAGCAGTACTTC. Translating gives CASSPEGTGAYEQYF.